Listed here is a single T cell receptor beta chain. The data belong to a study of blood T cell repertoires in COVID-19. Study context: T cells, B-cell-depleted T cells, or PBMCs supplied cDNA or gDNA.

Each recovered donor of Cohort 3 presented with two negative PCRs, clearance, or symptom resolution. Germline V gene lookup returns CDR1 MNHEY and CDR2 SVGAGI. There are 15 residues in the CDR3. V lost 5 bases to trimming and J lost 7 bases; unmatched junction nucleotides: 13. Measured with immunoSEQ multiplex PCR; TCRdb has only the in-frame clones, and not every one. The sample holds about 330,000 clones, 87% seen once. This chain connects TRBV6-5 to TRBJ1-2; 7 bases agree with TRBD1. This TCR was sampled from a young woman who had recovered from COVID-19. Sequenced sample: PBMCs or T cells enriched from blood (not recorded which). For the CDR3, the DNA is TGTGCCAGCAGTCCTATAGACAGGGAAGGGTCTGGCTACACCTTC. This gives the protein CASSPIDREGSGYTF.